A selection of T cell receptor beta chains follows, all from one sample in a study of Tregs in tolerant kidney transplant recipients. The protocol was immunoSEQ multiplex PCR, while the TCRdb copy is restricted to in-frame clones and leaves out a portion. The sample lists about 240,000 clones, 84% occurring once. Sequencing used CD4+ T cells from blood. The receptors stem from a human donor in good health. Each CDR3 is given without its conserved first and last residue. D genes are given only for firm matches.

TRBJ2-6	NA	TRBV14	ASSQERVPNVLT
TRBJ2-5	NA	TRBV5-6	ASRHGRRSGETQY
TRBJ2-3	TRBD2	TRBV11-2	ASSTRWGGTDTQY
TRBJ2-6	NA	TRBV7-7	ASSSPSSGANVLT
TRBJ2-1	TRBD2	TRBV10-3	ATRLSGGNNEQF
TRBJ1-2	NA	TRBV27	ASRPIFGSNYGYT
TRBJ1-3	TRBD1	TRBV30	ASSTGGGGNTIY
TRBJ1-2	NA	TRBV7-2	ASSRHSGGGYT
TRBJ2-5	NA	TRBV20-1	SAPIQETQY
TRBJ2-3	NA	TRBV5-1	ASSRGQGGHFTDTQY
TRBJ2-7	TRBD1	TRBV30	AWRRTGGSTHYEQY
TRBJ1-6	NA	TRBV19	ASSIVRGPGIYNSPLH
TRBJ1-1	TRBD1	TRBV6-6	ASSPPTGGGGEAF
NA	TRBD2	TRBV5-1	ASSWAPASGRSSYEQY
TRBJ1-2	NA	TRBV12-5	ASGRGAIGYGYT
TRBJ1-5	NA	TRBV21-1	ASSEKNEKGQPQH
TRBJ2-1	TRBD2	TRBV7-8	ASRGLAGYNEQF
TRBJ2-1	NA	TRBV29-1	SASGGNNNEQF
TRBJ1-2	TRBD1	TRBV18	ASSSDTGGYGYT
TRBJ2-2	NA	TRBV7-8	ASSPWGRWAGTGELF
TRBJ1-1	NA	TRBV15	ATSRDIQNTEAF
TRBJ2-1	TRBD1	TRBV9	ASSVLGTAAYNEQF
TRBJ2-3	NA	TRBV11-3	ASSSKSGRDTQY
TRBJ1-2	TRBD1	TRBV18	ASSPAQGSQPSYGYT
TRBJ1-5	NA	TRBV2	ASSDPGPHQPQH
TRBJ1-1	NA	TRBV30	AWSRQGPEAF
TRBJ1-6	NA	TRBV11-2	ASSLNGNGGSPLH
TRBJ2-7	TRBD1	TRBV5-6	ASSPWDRGSYEQY
TRBJ2-5	NA	TRBV7-9	ASSLRGARETQY
TRBJ1-2	NA	TRBV6-6	ASTLTEMGYT
TRBJ2-1	TRBD1	TRBV7-3	ASSLGTANYNEQF
TRBJ1-2	TRBD1	TRBV18	ASSRDRGPPYGYT
TRBJ2-5	TRBD2	TRBV29-1	SVETPPAGETQY
TRBJ1-1	NA	TRBV30	AFLSGALNTEAF
TRBJ2-2	NA	TRBV11-3	ASSPSPGRQNTGELF
TRBJ2-3	TRBD2	TRBV6-1	ASSDWTSGSSDTQY
TRBJ2-5	NA	TRBV2	ASSPQETQY
TRBJ1-5	TRBD1	TRBV7-9	ASSLGAGGEYQPQH
TRBJ1-1	NA	TRBV7-9	ASSLRPPTEAF
TRBJ2-3	NA	TRBV10-1	ASSRKDPDTQY
TRBJ1-6	NA	TRBV9	ASSVVGTAHSPLH
TRBJ1-2	NA	TRBV5-8	ASSSQGREVGGYT
TRBJ2-1	NA	TRBV2	ASSPYNEQF
TRBJ1-5	TRBD1	TRBV30	AWNGQGNQPQH
TRBJ2-3	NA	TRBV7-2	ASSEQGTSTDTQY
TRBJ1-4	NA	TRBV5-8	ASSLAAVGGEKLF
TRBJ1-1	TRBD1	TRBV6-5	ASSYGQGVTEAF
TRBJ2-5	NA	TRBV6-6	ASSYSRQETQY